One and the same sample provided the 23 T cell receptor beta chains below, sequenced in a study of identifying expanded T cells in peripheral blood. Repertoires were generated with immunoSEQ multiplex PCR, while TCRdb's copy carries only in-frame clones and drops some. The sample has about 91,000 clones; 70% to 90% are singletons. Specimen: blood. Receptors were obtained from a person between 18 and 75 years old in good health.

The CDR3 sequence is CASSSQTWNTEAFF. DNA of the CDR3: TGTGCCAGCAGCTCCCAAACATGGAACACTGAAGCTTTCTTT. The chain is built from TRBV5-8 and TRBJ1-1; D gene uncertain. The V end was cut by 3 bases, the J end by 1 base, with 10 bases between. The CDR3 totals 14 residues. Per germline, CDR1 SGHTS and CDR2 YDEGEE. The variable domain in full, with the rest retrieved from reference TRBV5-8 and TRBJ1-1, is EAGVTQSPTHLIKTRGQQATLRCSPISGHTSVYWYQQALGLGLQFLLWYDEGEERNRGNFPPRFSGRQFPNYSSELNVNALELEDSALYLCASSSQTWNTEAFFGQGTRLTVV.

The CDR3 coding sequence is TGTGCCAGCAGCCAAGTAGGGGGGGCCTCCGAGCAGTACTTC. It codes for CASSQVGGASEQYF. This chain links TRBV4-2 with TRBJ2-7; possibly TRBD2 for D (7 bases). V was pared by 1 base and J by 6 bases, with 13 bases between. CDR1 LGHNA and CDR2 YNFKEQ come from the germline V gene. The CDR3 has 14 amino acids.

The chain recombines TRBV25-1 with TRBJ1-2; 8 bases match TRBD1. The CDR3 is made up of 13 amino acids. Germline CDR1 and CDR2: MGHDK and SYGVNS. Unmatched junction bases numbered 6, after V lost 5 bases and J lost 7 bases. In DNA form, the CDR3 reads TGTGCCAGCAGTACGACAGGGGCCTCTGGCTACACCTTC. As protein: CASSTTGASGYTF.

Comments on this clone: Its ends do not fully match the called genes, so a read error is possible. This chain connects TRBV29-1 to TRBJ1-2; a weak D match, TRBD1 (6 bases). Looked up from germline, CDR1 is SQVTM and CDR2 is ANQGSEA. The CDR3 spans 12 residues. CDR3 in DNA: TGCAGCGATGAACAGGGAGGGCATGGCTACACCTTC. It yields the protein CSDEQGGHGYTF.

The V gene is TRBV5-1, the J gene TRBJ1-5; D unresolved. This CDR3 spans 15 amino acids. Trimming removed 0 bases from V and 0 bases from J, with 7 bases in between. Germline CDR1 reads SGHRS; CDR2 reads YFSETQ. The CDR3 nucleotides are TGCGCCAGCAGCTTGGAAGGATATAGCAATCAGCCCCAGCATTTT. Translated, it gives CASSLEGYSNQPQHF.

The chain carries TRBV5-1 and TRBJ2-1, with 10 nucleotides matching TRBD1. This CDR3 contains 16 residues. Per germline, CDR1 SGHRS and CDR2 YFSETQ. V was clipped by 2 bases and J by 8 bases; unmatched bases: 10. Here the CDR3 reads CASSFTGTGVGHEQFF. As DNA, the CDR3 is TGCGCCAGCAGCTTCACCGGGACAGGGGTCGGCCATGAGCAGTTCTTC.

The rearrangement joins TRBV9 to TRBJ2-7; D may be TRBD1 or TRBD2 (7 bases each). The CDR3 sequence is 17 residues long. V was pared by 3 bases and J by 6 bases, with 25 bases between. Germline V gives CDR1 SGDLS, CDR2 YYNGEE. The CDR3 DNA sequence: TGTGCCAGCAGCGCCACCGGGACAGCGACCTTAGCGGGCGAGCAGTACTTC. It codes for CASSATGTATLAGEQYF.

This chain uses TRBV6-1 with TRBJ1-5; tentative D call: TRBD1 (5 bases). V was shortened by 0 bases and J by 3 bases, with 9 bases between the two germline ends. Germline assignment: CDR1 MNHNS and CDR2 SASEGT. The CDR3 loop spans 15 amino acids. In DNA form, the CDR3 reads TGTGCCAGCAGTGAAGCCCGACAGTTCAATCAGCCCCAGCATTTT. Translated, it gives CASSEARQFNQPQHF.

The CDR3 loop is CASSRDRDRQETQYF. CDR3 bases: TGTGCCAGCAGCCGGGACAGGGACAGACAAGAGACCCAGTACTTC. The chain links TRBV7-6 to TRBJ2-5; 9 nucleotides agree with TRBD1. This CDR3 region has 15 residues. V shed 5 bases, J shed 2 bases, and the junction held 6 bases outside the gene matches. Germline CDR1 and CDR2: SGHVS and FNYEAQ.

The chain couples TRBV5-5 to TRBJ2-7, with unresolved D. Trimming took off 2 bases at V and 3 bases at J, with 24 bases between the two ends. The CDR3 runs 18 residues. Germline V lookup: CDR1 SGHKS, CDR2 YYEKEE (reference sequence). CDR3 residues: CASSFFVTVSNFDYEQYF. The CDR3 nucleotides are TGTGCCAGCAGCTTTTTCGTTACAGTATCAAATTTCGACTACGAGCAGTACTTC. Looking up the rest from reference TRBV5-5 and TRBJ2-7 gives the full variable domain: DAGVTQSPTHLIKTRGQQVTLRCSPISGHKSVSWYQQVLGQGPQFIFQYYEKEERGRGNFPDRFSARQFPNYSSELNVNALLLGDSALYLCASSFFVTVSNFDYEQYFGPGTRLTVT.

The chain has TRBV28 and TRBJ2-6; no clear D gene. Trimming cost V 2 bases and J 0 bases, with 8 bases left between them. Germline V CDR1 and CDR2: MDHEN, SYDVKM. This CDR3 is built from 16 residues. CDR3 in amino acids: CASSLGSFSGANVLTF. Written as DNA, the CDR3 is TGTGCCAGCAGTTTAGGCAGTTTCTCTGGGGCCAACGTCCTGACTTTC. The variable domain in full, with the rest retrieved from reference TRBV28 and TRBJ2-6, is DVKVTQSSRYLVKRTGEKVFLECVQDMDHENMFWYRQDPGLGLRLIYFSYDVKMKEKGDIPEGYSVSREKKERFSLILESASTNQTSMYLCASSLGSFSGANVLTFGAGSRLTVL.

The CDR3 nucleotides are TGTGCCAGCAGTTTATTAGGAGAGACCCAGTACTTC. It is translated as CASSLLGETQYF. The genes are TRBV27 and TRBJ2-5; D unclear. Germline CDR1 MNHEY, CDR2 SMNVEV (reference sequence). V lost 1 base and J lost 4, with 4 bases in between. The CDR3 length is 12 residues.

The chain carries TRBV11-2 and TRBJ2-3; D is perhaps TRBD2 (5 bases). Germline V lookup: CDR1 SGHAT, CDR2 FQNNGV. The CDR3 runs 17 residues. V shed 0 bases and J shed 0 bases, with 13 bases lying between them. CDR3 region: CASSLDPLAPSTDTQYF. The CDR3 DNA follows: TGTGCCAGCAGCTTAGATCCCCTAGCCCCCAGCACAGATACGCAGTATTTT.

CDR3 loop: CASSEGLATDTQYF. The CDR3 region has the DNA TGTGCCAGCAGTGAAGGACTAGCCACAGATACGCAGTATTTT. J is TRBJ2-3 and V is TRBV6-4; 8 bases agree with TRBD2. V shed 3 bases and J 2 bases; nucleotides not matched to a gene: 1. Per the germline V gene, CDR1 is MRHNA and CDR2 is SNTAGT. CDR3 length equals 14 residues.

This clone has only one observation. V and J are TRBV7-2 and TRBJ2-6; 11 bases agree with TRBD1. The germline V gene encodes CDR1 SGHTA and CDR2 FQGNSA. J was trimmed by 0 bases and V by 5 bases; bases with no gene match: 6. This CDR3 has 18 residues. CDR3 protein: CASSPRTGGSSGANVLTF. In DNA, the CDR3 is TGTGCCAGCAGCCCCAGGACAGGGGGCTCCTCTGGGGCCAACGTCCTGACTTTC.

The V and J genes are TRBV18 and TRBJ2-7; 10 nucleotides line up with TRBD2. The CDR3 has 16 residues. The V and J ends lost 3 bases and 7 bases, in that order; junction bases with no gene match: 12. Germline loops: CDR1 KGHSH, CDR2 LQKENI. The CDR3 DNA follows: TGTGCCAGCTCACCCAGGCGAAGCGGGGGGGCTGGTGAGCAGTACTTC. Translation gives CASSPRRSGGAGEQYF. The full variable domain, rest sourced from reference TRBV18 and TRBJ2-7, is NAGVMQNPRHLVRRRGQEARLRCSPMKGHSHVYWYRQLPEEGLKFMVYLQKENIIDESGMPKERFSAEFPKEGPSILRIQQVVRGDSAAYFCASSPRRSGGAGEQYFGPGTRLTVT.

The chain has TRBV6-6 and TRBJ2-7; D perhaps matches TRBD1 (6 bases). Trimming left V 2 bases short and J 3 bases short, with 17 bases between. The germline V gene encodes CDR1 MNHNY and CDR2 SVGAGI (reference sequence). The CDR3 totals 16 residues. The DNA of the CDR3 is TGTGCCAGCAGTTACGTTTCAGGGGTCTTGAACTACGAGCAGTACTTC. This translates into CASSYVSGVLNYEQYF.

This clone was observed once. This chain uses TRBV19 with TRBJ2-7; 9 nucleotides align to TRBD2. Germline V gene sequence: CDR1 LNHDA, CDR2 SQIVND (reference sequence). The V and J ends lost 4 bases and 0 bases, in that order; junction bases with no gene match: 1. The CDR3 is 14 residues long. CDR3 sequence: CASSSGRASYEQYF. The CDR3 DNA sequence: TGTGCCAGTAGTAGCGGGAGGGCCTCCTACGAGCAGTACTTC.

The V gene is TRBV7-2, the J gene TRBJ2-5, with 7 bases identical to TRBD2. The CDR3 is 13 residues long. The V segment lost 5 bases and the J segment 7 bases; nucleotides outside the gene matches: 7. Germline lookup yields CDR1 SGHTA and CDR2 FQGNSA. The CDR3 is CASSPQRDGTQYF. DNA for the CDR3: TGTGCCAGCAGCCCCCAGCGGGACGGGACCCAGTACTTC.

The J gene is TRBJ1-1, the V gene TRBV7-2; TRBD1 matches 7 bases. Germline V CDR1 and CDR2: SGHTA, FQGNSA. This CDR3 contains 12 residues. V shed 7 bases, J shed 7 bases, and the junction held 6 bases outside the gene matches. Written as DNA, the CDR3 is TGTGCCAGCACCGACAGGGTTGGTGAAGCTTTCTTT. This sequence encodes CASTDRVGEAFF.

This rearrangement joins TRBV28 to TRBJ2-2; 10 nucleotides agree with TRBD2. CDR1 and CDR2 (germline): MDHEN, SYDVKM. J lost 3 bases, V lost 1 base, and 14 bases had no gene match. The length of the CDR3 is 20 residues. The CDR3, as DNA: TGTGCCAGCAGTTTATCCGATGTTAGGACTAGCGGCCGTTACACCGGGGAGCTGTTTTTT. Its protein is CASSLSDVRTSGRYTGELFF.

The genes are TRBV18 and TRBJ2-6; the D is unclear. Germline-derived CDR1 and CDR2 are KGHSH and LQKENI. Trimming left V 2 bases short and J 0 bases short, with 5 bases between. The CDR3 runs 15 residues. CDR3 sequence reads: CASSPMVSGANVLTF. As DNA, the CDR3 is TGTGCCAGCTCACCAATGGTCTCTGGGGCCAACGTCCTGACTTTC.

The rearrangement uses TRBV10-3 and TRBJ2-1; unclear D gene. The CDR3 is 13 residues long. Germline V gives CDR1 ENHRY, CDR2 SYGVKD. Trimming removed 6 bases from V and 1 base from J, with 7 bases in between. CDR3 sequence (DNA): TGTGCCATCAGCGATCTTTCCTACAATGAGCAGTTCTTC. The encoded protein is CAISDLSYNEQFF.